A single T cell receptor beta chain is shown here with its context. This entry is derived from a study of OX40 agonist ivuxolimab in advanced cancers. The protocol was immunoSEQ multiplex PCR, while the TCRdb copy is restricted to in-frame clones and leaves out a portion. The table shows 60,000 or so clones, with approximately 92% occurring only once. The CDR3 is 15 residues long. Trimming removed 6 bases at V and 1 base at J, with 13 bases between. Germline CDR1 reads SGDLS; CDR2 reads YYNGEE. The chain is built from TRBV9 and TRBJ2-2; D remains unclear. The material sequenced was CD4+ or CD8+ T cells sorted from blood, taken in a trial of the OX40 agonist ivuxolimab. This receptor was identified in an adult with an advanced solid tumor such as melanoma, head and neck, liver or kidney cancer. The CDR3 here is CASTVWSVNTGELFF. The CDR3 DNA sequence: TGTGCCAGCACAGTATGGAGCGTGAACACCGGGGAGCTGTTTTTT.